This T cell receptor beta chain came from a study of shared clonotypes between healthy human individuals. V was pared by 4 bases and J by 5 bases, with 12 bases of the junction left unmatched. The CDR3 sequence is 18 residues long. CDR1 and CDR2 (germline): SGHDT, YYEEEE. Generated by immunoSEQ multiplex PCR, the TCRdb table keeps only in-frame clones and is missing some. The sample includes some 1,400,000 clones, about 96% of them seen just once. The receptor was isolated from a man aged 30 to 45 in good health. V usage is TRBV5-6 and J usage is TRBJ2-2; 12 bases align to TRBD1. The specimen sequenced was naive CD4+ T cells sorted from blood. Subset indicated: CD45RA+ positively selected. CDR3 nucleotides: TGTGCCAGCAGCCACGGGACAGGGGGCGCTTATACAACCGGGGAGCTGTTTTTT. This encodes CASSHGTGGAYTTGELFF.